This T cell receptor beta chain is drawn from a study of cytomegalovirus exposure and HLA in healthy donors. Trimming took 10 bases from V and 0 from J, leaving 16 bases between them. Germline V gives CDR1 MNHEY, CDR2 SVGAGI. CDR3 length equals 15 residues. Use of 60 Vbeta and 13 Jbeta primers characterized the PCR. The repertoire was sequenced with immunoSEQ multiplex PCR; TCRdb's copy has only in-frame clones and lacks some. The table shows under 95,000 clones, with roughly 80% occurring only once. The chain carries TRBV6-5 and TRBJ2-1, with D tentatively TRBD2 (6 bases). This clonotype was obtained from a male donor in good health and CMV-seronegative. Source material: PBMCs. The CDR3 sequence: CAIRGGSSSYNEQFF. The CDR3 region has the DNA TGTGCCATCCGTGGGGGGTCAAGCTCCTACAATGAGCAGTTCTTC.